These 10 T cell receptor beta chains came from one sample sequenced in a study of blood T cell repertoires in COVID-19. Measured with immunoSEQ multiplex PCR; TCRdb has only the in-frame clones, and not every one. The sample shows under 300,000 clones, approximately 85% of them seen only once. Sequencing was done on a sample of peripheral blood. The receptors shown here come from an older woman with acute or convalescent COVID-19.

The chain uses TRBV5-1 and TRBJ1-3; 7 nucleotides line up with TRBD1. CDR3 size: 16 residues. V was pared by 4 bases and J by 1 base, with 8 bases of the junction left unmatched. Germline V gene lookup returns CDR1 SGHRS and CDR2 YFSETQ. The CDR3 region is CASSRDSAGSGNTIYF. The CDR3 coding sequence is TGCGCCAGCAGCCGGGACAGTGCTGGTTCTGGAAACACCATATATTTT.

The chain couples TRBV21-1 to TRBJ1-2; the table's D call of TRBD1 was not tested on the DNA. TRBV21-1 is a known pseudogene. The CDR3 loop spans 14 amino acids. This CDR3 reads CASSHNRGFWGYTF. In nucleotides, the CDR3 is TGTGCCAGCAGTCATAACAGGGGGTTTTGGGGCTACACCTTC.

The chain links TRBV6-6 to TRBJ2-1; TRBD2 aligns across 10 bases. Germline V gene sequence: CDR1 MNHNY, CDR2 SVGAGI (reference sequence). There are 13 residues in the CDR3. Germline trimming cut 6 bases from V and 9 bases from J; bases unmatched to any gene: 5. Written as DNA, the CDR3 is TGTGCCAGCAGCCCCCGACTAGCGGGTGAGCAGTTCTTC. This translates into CASSPRLAGEQFF.

This clone has only one observation. Within the sample, other DNA sequences also encode this same CDR3. V gene TRBV7-9 combines with J gene TRBJ1-4; 10 bases are shared with TRBD1. In germline, CDR1 is SEHNR, CDR2 FQNEAQ (reference sequence). Trimming at V came to 4 bases and at J to 5 bases, leaving 1 base not matched to a gene. This CDR3 spans 14 amino acids. CDR3 sequence: CASSSGQGNEKLFF. The CDR3 DNA is TGTGCCAGCAGCTCGGGACAGGGGAATGAAAAACTGTTTTTT.

The rearrangement links TRBV2 to TRBJ1-2; no definite D call. This CDR3 spans 16 amino acids. The germline CDR1 and CDR2 sequences are SNHLY and FYNNEI. V lost 6 bases and J 4 bases, leaving 21 bases between the germline ends. The CDR3 DNA sequence: TGTGCCAGCAGCCTCACGGTCTCTACCGGAGGCTATGGCTACACCTTC. Translating it yields CASSLTVSTGGYGYTF.

V is TRBV15 and J is TRBJ2-5; 7 positions agree with TRBD2. J was trimmed by 1 base and V by 0 bases; bases with no gene match: 5. The germline V gene encodes CDR1 LNHNV and CDR2 YYDKDF (reference sequence). The CDR3 is 16 amino acids. The CDR3: CATSRDLPGGQETQYF. In DNA, the CDR3 is TGTGCCACCAGCAGAGATCTACCGGGGGGCCAAGAGACCCAGTACTTC.

This chain joins TRBV5-1 and TRBJ1-1; 7 nucleotides line up with TRBD1. CDR1 and CDR2 from the germline V gene are SGHRS and YFSETQ. The CDR3 loop spans 17 amino acids. Losses at the gene ends were 5 bases for V and 4 bases for J; bases not matched to a gene: 17. This CDR3 is CASRVDRASHRGTEAFF. The CDR3 nucleotides read TGCGCCAGCAGGGTAGACAGGGCCTCCCACCGGGGCACTGAAGCTTTCTTT.

J is TRBJ2-2 and V is TRBV18; D unclear. This CDR3 region has 15 residues. Trimming left V 3 bases short and J 1 base short, with 9 bases between. In germline, CDR1 is KGHSH, CDR2 LQKENI. CDR3 sequence (DNA): TGTGCCAGCTCACCTTCGGCAGGGAACACCGGGGAGCTGTTTTTT. This codes for CASSPSAGNTGELFF.

Only one count was recorded for this clone. The rearrangement links TRBV15 to TRBJ1-6, with unresolved D. Germline CDR1 reads LNHNV; CDR2 reads YYDKDF (reference sequence). Trimming removed 2 bases from V and 13 bases from J, with 9 bases in between. The CDR3 contains 12 residues. The CDR3 nucleotides are TGTGCCACCAGCAGACCTCCTCTCCCCCTCCACTTT. This gives the protein CATSRPPLPLHF. The complete variable domain, with remaining parts taken from reference TRBV15 and TRBJ1-6, reads DAMVIQNPRYQVTQFGKPVTLSCSQTLNHNVMYWYQQKSSQAPKLLFHYYDKDFNNEADTPDNFQSRRPNTSFCFLDIRSPGLGDTAMYLCATSRPPLPLHFGNGTRLTVT.

The chain joins TRBV6-5 to TRBJ2-1; maybe TRBD2 (6 bases). This CDR3 contains 15 residues. The V end was cut by 4 bases, the J end by 4 bases, with 14 bases between. Per germline, CDR1 MNHEY and CDR2 SVGAGI. CDR3 sequence (DNA): TGTGCCAGCAGTTTGACTAGATCGAGGTACAATGAGCAGTTCTTC. This codes for CASSLTRSRYNEQFF.